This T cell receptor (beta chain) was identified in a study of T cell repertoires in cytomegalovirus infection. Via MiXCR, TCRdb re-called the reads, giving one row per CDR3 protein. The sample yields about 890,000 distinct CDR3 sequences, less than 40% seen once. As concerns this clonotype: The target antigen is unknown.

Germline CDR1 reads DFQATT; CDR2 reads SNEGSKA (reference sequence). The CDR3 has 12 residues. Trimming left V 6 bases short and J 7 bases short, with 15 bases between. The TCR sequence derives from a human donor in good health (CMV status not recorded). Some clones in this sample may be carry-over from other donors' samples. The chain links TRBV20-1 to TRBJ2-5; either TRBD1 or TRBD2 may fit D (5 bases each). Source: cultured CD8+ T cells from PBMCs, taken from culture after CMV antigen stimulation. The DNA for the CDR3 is TGCAGTGCAGGGACCGCCTTTGGGACCCAGTACTTC. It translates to CSAGTAFGTQYF.